This T cell receptor beta chain was sequenced during a study of T cell responses to AZD1222 COVID-19 vaccine. Study-wide context: Second doses at about 4 or about 12 weeks were pooled. Findings of the study overall: The donor group comprised mostly white British people and more females; the analysis possibly underestimated clonal diversity. Repertoires were collected only later (after the peak T cell response had occurred).

In regard to this clone: What it recognizes is unknown.

Sequencing used immunoSEQ multiplex PCR; TCRdb keeps in-frame clones, though not all of them. This sample has around 99,000 clones, with 90% to 95% found just once. The CDR3 consists of 15 residues. After removal of 0 bases from V and 7 bases from J, the junction contained 2 bases not matched to a gene. In germline, CDR1 is SGHRS, CDR2 YFSETQ. The V call is TRBV5-1, the J call TRBJ2-1, with 12 bases lining up with TRBD2. The sample here was peripheral blood, taken on day 0 of AZD1222 vaccination. This TCR was recovered from an adult in good health. CDR3: CASSLASGGVNEQFF. The CDR3 coding sequence is TGCGCCAGCAGCTTGGCTAGCGGGGGGGTGAATGAGCAGTTCTTC.